What follows are 5 T cell receptor beta chains derived from one specimen sequenced in a study of T-cell memory formation after mild COVID-19. Using its own MiXCR run on the 5' RACE reads, TCRdb lists one record per CDR3 protein. The repertoire holds some 600,000 distinct CDR3 sequences, with 15% to 20% as singletons. The sequenced material came from PBMCs or a T cell subset sorted from them (not recorded which). These receptors all come from an adult woman who had mild COVID-19 (a few samples of this study predate the infection). Cell type and time point are not known.

This clonotype occurred many times. The V gene is TRBV4-3, the J gene TRBJ2-6; D possibly corresponds to TRBD1 (6 bases). Germline V lookup: CDR1 LGHNA, CDR2 YSLEER. The CDR3 is made up of 16 amino acids. The V end lost 3 bases, the J end lost 2 bases, and 11 bases lay between the germline ends. The CDR3 protein is CASSHATGTGANVLTF. DNA of the CDR3: TGCGCCAGCAGCCATGCAACAGGGACTGGGGCCAACGTCCTGACTTTC.

This chain links TRBV5-1 with TRBJ1-2; 7 bases match TRBD1. The germline CDR1 and CDR2 sequences are SGHRS and YFSETQ. The trim removed 4 bases at V and 8 bases at J, leaving 14 bases unmatched. CDR3 length equals 15 residues. The DNA of the CDR3 is TGCGCCAGCAGCCTGGAATTTGACAGGGCTGGAGGCTACACCTTC. It specifies CASSLEFDRAGGYTF.

This rearrangement joins TRBV9 to TRBJ1-1; no reliable D call. The ends were cut back, 1 base at V and 5 bases at J, with 12 bases in the middle. Germline loops: CDR1 SGDLS, CDR2 YYNGEE. The CDR3 sequence is 14 residues long. The CDR3 is CASSVNELTTEAFF. The CDR3 DNA reads TGTGCCAGCAGCGTAAACGAGTTGACGACTGAAGCTTTCTTT.

This clonotype was seen more than once but under ten times. The rearrangement links TRBV20-1 to TRBJ1-2; D perhaps matches TRBD1 (6 bases). The CDR3 has 13 amino acids. CDR1 DFQATT and CDR2 SNEGSKA come from the germline V gene (reference sequence). Trimming cost V 6 bases and J 2 bases, with 13 bases left between them. As DNA, the CDR3 is TGCAGTGCAGTTACAGGGAAAAACTATGGCTACACCTTC. Its translation is CSAVTGKNYGYTF.

The rearrangement uses TRBV29-1 and TRBJ2-1; TRBD2 agrees at 12 bases. The CDR3 is 14 residues long. In germline, CDR1 is SQVTM, CDR2 ANQGSEA. V shed 7 bases, J shed 6 bases, and the junction held 7 bases outside the gene matches. CDR3 region: CSERLAGAGNEQFF. The CDR3 coding sequence is TGCAGCGAACGACTAGCGGGAGCTGGCAATGAGCAGTTCTTC.